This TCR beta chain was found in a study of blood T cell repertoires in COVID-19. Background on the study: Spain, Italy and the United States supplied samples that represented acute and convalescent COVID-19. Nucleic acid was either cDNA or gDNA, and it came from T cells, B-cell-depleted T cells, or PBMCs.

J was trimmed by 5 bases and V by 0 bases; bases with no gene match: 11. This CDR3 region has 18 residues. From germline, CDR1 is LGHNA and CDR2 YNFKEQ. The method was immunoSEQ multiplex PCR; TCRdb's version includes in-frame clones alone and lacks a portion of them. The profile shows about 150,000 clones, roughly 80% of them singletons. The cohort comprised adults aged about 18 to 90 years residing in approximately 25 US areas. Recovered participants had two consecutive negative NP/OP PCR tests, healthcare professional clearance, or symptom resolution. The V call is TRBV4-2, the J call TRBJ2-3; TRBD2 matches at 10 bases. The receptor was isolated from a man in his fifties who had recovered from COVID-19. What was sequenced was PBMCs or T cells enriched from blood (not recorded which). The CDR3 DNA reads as TGTGCCAGCAGCCAAGATCTCAGCGGGGGGGCAGCTGTAGATACGCAGTATTTT. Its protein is CASSQDLSGGAAVDTQYF.